This T cell receptor (beta chain) was profiled in a study of shared clonotypes between healthy human individuals. Across the study: Three plates were used per donor for CD4 naive, three for CD4 memory, two for CD8 naive and one for CD8 memory. Study-wide results and limits: Memory subsets generally showed smaller estimated richness than naive subsets did. Clonotypes not shared had lower generation probabilities than those common to all four donors.

Comments on this clone: Antigen specificity is unknown.

The run depth of the assay was deep. TCRdb's table, derived via immunoSEQ multiplex PCR, lists solely in-frame clones and lacks some. The sample yields some 2.4 million clones, under 95% seen once. The sample consisted of naive CD4+ T cells from PBMCs. Subset given: CD45RA+ positively selected. The receptor was derived from a man aged 18 to 29 in good health. Some clones in this sample may be carry-over from other donors' samples.

Here the CDR3 reads CASSPDLWLTHYEQYF. In DNA, the CDR3 is TGTGCCAGCAGCCCCGACCTATGGCTAACACACTACGAGCAGTACTTC. The V call is TRBV7-9, the J call TRBJ2-7; D is ambiguous. V lost 5 bases and J 3 bases, leaving 20 bases between the germline ends. This CDR3 comprises 16 residues. The germline V gene encodes CDR1 SEHNR and CDR2 FQNEAQ (reference sequence).